What follows is one T cell receptor (beta chain) and its context. In this sample, this clonotype turned up many times. The target of this receptor is not known. Per-nucleotide qualities are absent, and no much larger clonotype sits a single base away. This entry comes from a study of breast tumors, draining lymph nodes, adjacent tissues (dated by TCRdb to 2016 to 2017). In the study overall: The study compared TCR beta repertoires across tumor, adjacent nontumor tissue and axillary lymph nodes from breast cancer patients. The study aimed to assess the relationships and possible T-cell exchange between tumor, surrounding tissue and draining lymph node repertoires in human breast cancer. What the research found in general, with its limitations: T-cell repertoire diversity in tumors was found to be lower than in lymph nodes but higher than in nontumor tissue, and preferential V and J gene usage was observed. In luminal-like breast cancer, tumor and nontumor tissue repertoires resembled each other significantly more than in basal-like breast cancer. The data were considered consistent with the idea that most tumor T cells come from the lymph node and then expand in tumor tissue. The conclusion that tumor T cells originate in lymph nodes was framed as consistent with a hypothesis rather than directly demonstrated.

Instrument on record: Illumina HiSeq 2000. TCR beta chain libraries were generated by multiplex PCR amplification. High-throughput sequencing was used to analyze the amplified TCR beta chain products. TCRdb applied fastp at Q25 and MiXCR to the public reads, then kept only in-frame beta chains. Every entry covers one CDR3 protein and lists the most common genes and DNA from its rows. The sample includes about 150,000 distinct CDR3 sequences, with 20% to 25% observed a single time. The biggest ten clones account for just over 2.5% of the sample. The lymph node samples were taken from the axillary draining lymph nodes of breast cancer patients. The CDR3 numbers 18 residues from cysteine through phenylalanine. Just the 54-base CDR3 DNA is kept, in frame starting at base 1. CDR1 and CDR2 were assigned from the germline V gene as SGHRS and YFSETQ. From V the trimming removes 0 bases and from J it removes 1 base, while the gene matches leave 10 bases of the junction unaccounted for.

The sample was axillary lymph node tissue. The receptor comes from a female donor with breast cancer. Some clones in this sample may be carry-over from other donors' samples. Recombination connected TRBV5-1 to TRBJ2-3; 8 nucleotides in the junction match TRBD1. CDR3 sequence: CASSLGDRGPLGTDTQYF. The bases are TGCGCCAGCAGCTTGGGTGACAGGGGACCCCTTGGCACAGATACGCAGTATTTT.